This T cell receptor beta chain was recovered during a study of early T cells in non-severe SARS-CoV-2 infection. This clonotype occurred many times. Its antigen is not identified. Unique molecular identifiers tagged individual cDNA molecules. Each CDR3 protein gets one entry after TCRdb re-called the 5' RACE reads with MiXCR. Of over 70,000 distinct CDR3 sequences listed, about 14% were seen once; the top ten hold 3.9%. Study conclusions and caveats: VDJdb matching favored anti-spike CD8 responses, missing private and CD4 specificities.

V was pared by 0 bases and J by 7 bases, with 25 bases between. The length of the CDR3 is 17 residues. Per germline, CDR1 GTSNPN and CDR2 SVGIG (reference sequence). The chain joins TRBV30 to TRBJ2-7, with D tentatively TRBD2 (7 bases). The sample was whole blood, taken at baseline. This clonotype was obtained from an adult who was a healthcare worker with PCR-confirmed SARS-CoV-2 infection or an uninfected control (not recorded which). The CDR3 loop is CAWSVPLSVQGGREQYF. The DNA for the CDR3 is TGTGCCTGGAGTGTACCGTTGTCTGTACAGGGAGGGAGGGAGCAGTACTTC.